The source of this TCR beta chain is a study of T cells in Graves' hyperthyroidism and ophthalmopathy. The study, taken as a whole, reports: Most thyroid clonotypes with frequency above 0.001 were detected in blood.

At least ten counts were recorded for this clonotype. Its antigen is not identified. Trimming took 7 bases from V and 5 from J, leaving 9 bases between them. Germline assignment: CDR1 MDHEN and CDR2 SYDVKM. CDR3 length: 12 residues. RNA transcripts were the template for amplifying TCR beta CDR3 regions. HTBI primers were the set used in a first-round RT-PCR of the TCR CDR3. TCRdb re-derived calls from the multiplex PCR reads in MiXCR, one entry per CDR3 protein. The sample lists some 500,000 distinct CDR3 sequences, roughly a quarter occurring once. Sample: blood. This TCR came from a woman aged 30 to 39 with Graves' ophthalmopathy. The gene calls are TRBV28 and TRBJ1-5; TRBD1 is a possible D gene (6 bases). CDR3 loop: CASNRDDQPQHF. CDR3 DNA: TGTGCCAGCAACAGGGACGATCAGCCCCAGCATTTT.